This T cell receptor beta chain was profiled in a study of blood T cells in healthy people across ages. Whole-study findings and limits: Per million T cells, the diversity of TCR beta decreased roughly linearly as age advanced. Reliance upon unsorted PBMCs precluded definitive naive versus antigen-experienced comparison.

This CDR3 region has 13 residues. Germline-derived CDR1 and CDR2 are MNHNY and SVGAGI (reference sequence). The J segment lost 7 bases and the V segment lost 8 bases, leaving 10 bases of the junction unmatched. Note on this clonotype: The antigen is undetermined.

A second roughly 6 to 11 cycle PCR used barcoded and J-beta primers. TCRdb reprocessed the 5' RACE reads via MiXCR and lists one record per CDR3 protein. The sample contains over 700,000 distinct CDR3 sequences, 50% to 65% of which appear only once. V gene TRBV6-6 combines with J gene TRBJ1-1, with 7 bases fitting TRBD1. The origin of this receptor is an elderly man in good health. Input material: blood. The CDR3: CASLSIRDSEAFF. CDR3 bases: TGTGCCAGCCTCTCGATTCGGGACAGTGAAGCTTTCTTT.